A selection of T cell receptor beta chains follows, all from one sample in a study of T cells after yellow fever vaccination. TCRdb fed the 5' RACE reads into MiXCR, producing one record per CDR3 protein. Seen here are under 400,000 distinct CDR3 sequences, around a tenth observed once, and the top ten hold roughly 18%. The input for sequencing was PBMCs, taken on the day of the first yellow fever vaccination. The source of these receptors is a man between 18 and 29 years old who received the YFV17D yellow fever vaccine. The CDR3 runs from the conserved cysteine through the conserved F or W. The D gene is left open where the match is weak. Clone size is shown for a subset of rows, as once, few, many or a class of expanded clone.

>NA|NA|TRBJ2-2|TRBV6-5|14
TGTGCCAGCAGTTACCCCGGGAAGGCCGGGGAGCTGTTTTTT
CASSYPGKAGELFF
>NA|few|TRBJ1-1|TRBV18|15
TGTGCCAGCTCACCACCGTCGGGGATCAACACTGAAGCTTTCTTT
CASSPPSGINTEAFF
>TRBD1|NA|TRBJ1-5|TRBV29-1|13
TGCAGCGTCGGGACAGGACGGTATCAGCCCCAGCATTTT
CSVGTGRYQPQHF
>NA|few|TRBJ1-5|TRBV7-2|16
TGTGCCAGCAGCCAAGATGGTTACGGGGGGACAAGGCCCCAGCATTTT
CASSQDGYGGTRPQHF
>TRBD1|NA|TRBJ1-5|TRBV6-2/TRBV6-3|17
TGTGCCAGCAGTTACTCGCTGGGACAGGATAGCAATCAGCCCCAGCATTTT
CASSYSLGQDSNQPQHF
>NA|NA|TRBJ2-3|TRBV19|15
TGTGCCAGTATGCCCGGGGGTTCCATTCCATATACGCAGTATTTT
CASMPGGSIPYTQYF
>TRBD1|few|TRBJ1-6|TRBV12-3/TRBV12-4|15
TGTGCCAGCAGCCAGATACAGGGGGCTCTTTCACCCCTCCACTTT
CASSQIQGALSPLHF
>NA|few|TRBJ2-3|TRBV7-2|13
TGTGCCAGCAGCTTAACCCCCTGGGATACGCAGTATTTT
CASSLTPWDTQYF
>TRBD1|NA|TRBJ1-4|TRBV29-1|16
TGCAGCGTTATCTACGGGACAGGGTCGGGGGATGAAAAACTGTTTTTT
CSVIYGTGSGDEKLFF
>NA|few|TRBJ2-3|TRBV7-2|16
TGTGCCAGCAGCTTATCGTGGGGCAGTCTCACAGATACGCAGTATTTT
CASSLSWGSLTDTQYF
>NA|few|TRBJ2-5|TRBV7-9|15
TGTGCCAGCAGCTTGGAGGCCCGGAGACAAGAGACCCAGTACTTC
CASSLEARRQETQYF
>NA|NA|TRBJ1-1|TRBV7-2|15
TGTGCCAGCAGCTTTGGGGGAATAGCGTACACTGAAGCTTTCTTT
CASSFGGIAYTEAFF
>TRBD2|many|TRBJ2-3|TRBV7-6|15
TGTGCCAGCACCCTACTAGCGGGGGGCACAGATACGCAGTATTTT
CASTLLAGGTDTQYF
>TRBD2|NA|TRBJ2-3|TRBV5-4|15
TGTGCCAGCAGCTTTAGCGGGGGGGCCGGGGATACGCAGTATTTT
CASSFSGGAGDTQYF
>TRBD1|NA|TRBJ2-5|TRBV6-1|14
TGTGCCAGCAGGCCGGGACAGAATCAAGAGACCCAGTACTTC
CASRPGQNQETQYF
>NA|few|TRBJ1-6|TRBV7-9|14
TGTGCCAGCAGCGTGGGCAGGGATAATTCACCCCTCCACTTT
CASSVGRDNSPLHF
>NA|NA|TRBJ1-5|TRBV20-1|16
TGCAGTGCCGCCGGAGGGAGGGCTAATAGCAATCAGCCCCAGCATTTT
CSAAGGRANSNQPQHF
>NA|few|TRBJ1-1|TRBV6-2/TRBV6-3|14
TGTGCCAGCACTCTGGGAACAGGTAACACTGAAGCTTTCTTT
CASTLGTGNTEAFF
>NA|many|TRBJ1-2|TRBV15|14
TGTGCCACCAGCAGAGACAGGCAAGGCTACGGCTACACCTTC
CATSRDRQGYGYTF
>TRBD1|many|TRBJ1-5|TRBV5-5|15
TGTGCCAGCAGGTCGGACAGGGGGCCGGGGCAGCCCCAGCATTTT
CASRSDRGPGQPQHF
>TRBD1|many|TRBJ1-2|TRBV12-3/TRBV12-4|15
TGTGCCAGCAGGGAAACGGGACAGGGACTCGCTGGCTACACCTTC
CASRETGQGLAGYTF